This T cell receptor beta chain was obtained from a study of blood T cell repertoires in COVID-19. Authors' analysis steps: Quantification of nucleated cells was approximated via reference gene primer amplification. Profiled with immunoSEQ multiplex PCR; TCRdb holds only in-frame clones, not every one. For V, J and clone size, that table is used; D and trimming come from the DNA. The sample lists 110,000 or so clones, about 90% occurring once. The sample taken for sequencing was peripheral blood. The clonotype was recovered from a human donor in a cohort sampled during active COVID-19.

The CDR3 sequence is CASSQEGLADGNEQFF. The CDR3 DNA sequence: TGTGCCAGCAGCCAAGAGGGACTAGCGGATGGTAATGAGCAGTTCTTC. The rearrangement uses TRBV4-2 and TRBJ2-1; the match to TRBD2 covers 11 bases. The J segment lost 7 bases and the V segment lost 0 bases, leaving 5 bases of the junction unmatched. CDR1 is LGHNA and CDR2 is YNFKEQ in the germline V gene. The CDR3 sequence is 16 residues long.